This T cell receptor beta chain was captured in a study of T-cell reconstitution after alpha-beta-depleted transplantation in children. The sample holds one count of this clonotype. Germline CDR1 and CDR2: SGDLS and YYNGEE. Trimming took 3 bases from V and 12 from J, leaving 18 bases between them. The CDR3 has 13 amino acids. Preparation of the TCRbeta library involved a method that used unique molecular identifiers. TCRdb passed the PCR reads through MiXCR, listing each CDR3 protein once. The data hold over 300,000 distinct CDR3 sequences, with about 9.3% observed a single time. This sample comprised PBMCs from the stem cell graft donor, obtained from the stem cell graft. This sequence was found in a human donor who donated a stem cell graft to a child with acute lymphoblastic leukemia. J is TRBJ1-2 and V is TRBV9, with D possibly being TRBD1 (5 bases). The CDR3 sequence is CASSAIDRYGDTF. Written as DNA, the CDR3 is TGTGCCAGCAGCGCCATAGACAGATACGGCGACACCTTC.